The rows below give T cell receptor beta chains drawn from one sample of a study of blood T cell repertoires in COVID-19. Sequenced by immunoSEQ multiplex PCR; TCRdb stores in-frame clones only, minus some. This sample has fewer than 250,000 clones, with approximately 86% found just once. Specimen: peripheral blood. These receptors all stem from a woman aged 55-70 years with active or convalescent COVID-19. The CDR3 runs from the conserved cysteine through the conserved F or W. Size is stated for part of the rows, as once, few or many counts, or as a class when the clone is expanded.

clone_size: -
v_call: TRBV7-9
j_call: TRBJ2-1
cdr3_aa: CAAGVAVNEQFF

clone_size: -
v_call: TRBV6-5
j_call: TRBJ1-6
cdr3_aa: CASSGQGAGDSPLHF

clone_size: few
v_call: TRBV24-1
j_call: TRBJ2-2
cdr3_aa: CATSDFPRFGGRNTGELFF

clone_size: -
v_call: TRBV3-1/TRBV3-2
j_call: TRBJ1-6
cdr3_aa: CASGTGDLNSPLHF

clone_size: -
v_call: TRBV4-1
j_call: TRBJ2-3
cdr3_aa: CASSFLAGLTDTQYF

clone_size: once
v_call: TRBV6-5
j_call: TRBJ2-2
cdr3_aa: CASSGVNTGELFF

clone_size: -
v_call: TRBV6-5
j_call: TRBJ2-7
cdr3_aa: CASSYSEGLEQYF

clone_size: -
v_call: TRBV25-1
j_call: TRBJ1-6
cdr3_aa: CASSEQGQGASPLHF

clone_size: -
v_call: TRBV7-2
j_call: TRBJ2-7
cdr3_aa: CASSLDWSRVSYEQYF

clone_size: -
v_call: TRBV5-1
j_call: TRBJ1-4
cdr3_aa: CASREDRGTNEKLFF

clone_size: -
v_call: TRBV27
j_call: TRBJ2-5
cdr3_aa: CASSSGETQYF

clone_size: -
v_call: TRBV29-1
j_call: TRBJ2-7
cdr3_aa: CSVQGLAGGTYEQYF

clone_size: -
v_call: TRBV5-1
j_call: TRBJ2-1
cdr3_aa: CASSLAGGDLNEQFF

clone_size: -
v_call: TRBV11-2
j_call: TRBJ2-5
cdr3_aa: CASSSRQETQYF

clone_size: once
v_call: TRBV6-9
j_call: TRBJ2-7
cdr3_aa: CASTLFPGTRYYEQYF

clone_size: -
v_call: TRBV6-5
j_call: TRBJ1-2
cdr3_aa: CAARTGTEYNYGYTF

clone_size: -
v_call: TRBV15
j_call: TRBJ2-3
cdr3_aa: CATSRGWTGGDTQYF

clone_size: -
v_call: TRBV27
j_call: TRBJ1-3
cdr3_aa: CASSLTSRQGTFPTNTIYF

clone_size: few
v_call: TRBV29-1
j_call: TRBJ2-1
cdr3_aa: CSVDGTGGYNEQFF

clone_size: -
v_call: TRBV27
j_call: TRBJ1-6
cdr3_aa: CASSPPVINSPLHF

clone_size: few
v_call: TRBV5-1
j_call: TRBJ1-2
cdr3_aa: CASSLDSQGYGYTF

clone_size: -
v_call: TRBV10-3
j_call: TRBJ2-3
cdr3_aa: CAISTPTSGVTDTQYF

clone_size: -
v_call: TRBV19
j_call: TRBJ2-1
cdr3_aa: CASSGGSLSEQFF

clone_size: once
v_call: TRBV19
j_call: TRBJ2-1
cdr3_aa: CASSIYWTSGGADNEQFF

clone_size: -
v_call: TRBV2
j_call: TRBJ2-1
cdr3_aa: CASGPGVRGNEQFF

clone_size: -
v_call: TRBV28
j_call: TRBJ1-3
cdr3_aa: CASSLKRASGNTIYF

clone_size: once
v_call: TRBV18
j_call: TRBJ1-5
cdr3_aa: CASSPGQGNQPQHF

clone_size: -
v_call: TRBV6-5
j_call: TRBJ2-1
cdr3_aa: CASKGISYNEQFF

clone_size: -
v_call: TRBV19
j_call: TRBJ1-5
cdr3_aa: CASTTTGGQPQHF

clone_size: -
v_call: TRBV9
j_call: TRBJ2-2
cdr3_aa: CASSPRTAGELFF

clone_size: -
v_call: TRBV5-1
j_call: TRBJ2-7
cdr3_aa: CASSRGQGEVAEQYF

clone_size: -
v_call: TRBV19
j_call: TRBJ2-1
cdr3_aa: CASSMRYNEQFF

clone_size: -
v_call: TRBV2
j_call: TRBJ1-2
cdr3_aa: CASSDGTGNGYTF

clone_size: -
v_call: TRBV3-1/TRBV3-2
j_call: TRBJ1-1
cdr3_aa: CASSRTDRGTEAFF

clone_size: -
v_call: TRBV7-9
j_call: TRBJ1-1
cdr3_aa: CASSYRQGRTEAFF

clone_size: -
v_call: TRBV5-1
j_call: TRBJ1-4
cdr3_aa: CASSFGTGGEKLFF

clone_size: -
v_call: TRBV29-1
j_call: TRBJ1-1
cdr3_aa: CSVKGQLNTEAFF

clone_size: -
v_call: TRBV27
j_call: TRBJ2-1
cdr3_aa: CASSPAGSYNEQFF

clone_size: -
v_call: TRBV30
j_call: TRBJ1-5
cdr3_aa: CAWGAGGSNQPQHF

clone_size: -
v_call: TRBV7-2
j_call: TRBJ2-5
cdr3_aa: CASSLGIGQETQYF

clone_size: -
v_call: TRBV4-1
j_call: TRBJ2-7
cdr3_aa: CASSQGASYEQYF

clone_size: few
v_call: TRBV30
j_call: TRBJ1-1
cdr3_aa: CAWSPSNTEAFF

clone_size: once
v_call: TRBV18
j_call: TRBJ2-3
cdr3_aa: CASSPGLAPPDTQYF

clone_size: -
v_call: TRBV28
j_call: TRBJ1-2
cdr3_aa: CASSLRRWGGYGYTF

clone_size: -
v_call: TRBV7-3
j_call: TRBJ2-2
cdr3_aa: CASSLGLAGGPGELFF

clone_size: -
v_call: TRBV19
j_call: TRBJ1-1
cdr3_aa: CASSMVLGQNRKAFF

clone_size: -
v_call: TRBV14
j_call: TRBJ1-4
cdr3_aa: CASSQDSVQGVEKLFF

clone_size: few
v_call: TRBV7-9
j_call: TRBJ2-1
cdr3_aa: CASSLWQLQGNEQFF

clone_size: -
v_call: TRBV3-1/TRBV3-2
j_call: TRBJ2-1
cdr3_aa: CASSQDRTSGRAVFF

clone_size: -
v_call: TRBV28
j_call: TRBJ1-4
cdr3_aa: CASMIRGTNEKLFF

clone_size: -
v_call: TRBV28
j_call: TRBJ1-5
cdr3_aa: CASSASGQGSNQPQHF

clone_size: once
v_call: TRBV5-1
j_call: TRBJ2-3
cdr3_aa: CASSLSGIKDTQYF

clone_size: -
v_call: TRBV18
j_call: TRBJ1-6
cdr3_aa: CASSRVDRYSPLHF

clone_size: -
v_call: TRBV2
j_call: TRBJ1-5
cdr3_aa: CASQGSLNQPQHF

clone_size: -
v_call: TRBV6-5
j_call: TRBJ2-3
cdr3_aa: CASSRAVRQDTQYF

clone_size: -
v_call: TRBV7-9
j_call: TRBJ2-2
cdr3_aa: CASSPDGLAGGNTGELFF

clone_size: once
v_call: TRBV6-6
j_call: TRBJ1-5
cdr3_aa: CASSPRDRALYSNQPQHF

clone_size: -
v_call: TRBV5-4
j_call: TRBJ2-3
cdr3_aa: CASSPGGGPPDTQYF

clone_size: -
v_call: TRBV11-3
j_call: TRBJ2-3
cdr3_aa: CASSLMRASTDTQYF